The 7 T cell receptor beta chains listed next were all sequenced from one sample in a study of T-cell reconstitution after alpha-beta-depleted transplantation in children. Molecular barcoding with unique molecular identifiers was used for the TCRbeta library. From the PCR reads, TCRdb called clonotypes with MiXCR, one entry per CDR3 protein. The table has about 900,000 distinct CDR3 sequences, 25% to 30% seen once; the top ten hold about 28%. The source was PBMCs, mostly from graft donor cells, collected 360 days after TCRalphabeta/CD19-depleted stem cell transplant. These receptor sequences come from a boy under two years old who had a stem cell transplant for SCID, so the T cells may come from the graft donor.

This clonotype was observed at least ten times. The chain carries TRBV5-1 and TRBJ2-2, with 7 nucleotides matching TRBD2. The CDR3 runs to 15 residues. V shed 3 bases and J 4 bases; nucleotides not matched to a gene: 6. CDR1 and CDR2 from the germline V gene are SGHRS and YFSETQ. As DNA, the CDR3 is TGCGCCAGCAGCTCGGGACCGGGGGGCACCGGGGAGCTGTTTTTT. It translates to CASSSGPGGTGELFF.

V usage is TRBV6-5 and J usage is TRBJ2-1; 7 bases are shared with TRBD2. Germline V gene lookup returns CDR1 MNHEY and CDR2 SVGAGI. The J segment lost 3 bases and the V segment lost 0 bases, leaving 5 bases of the junction unmatched. The CDR3 loop spans 16 amino acids. The DNA of the CDR3 is TGTGCCAGCAGTTACTCGAGTCTAGCGGACTACAATGAGCAGTTCTTC. This sequence encodes CASSYSSLADYNEQFF.

V usage is TRBV7-2 and J usage is TRBJ2-7; perhaps D is TRBD1 or TRBD2 (5 bases each). Between the trimmed V and J ends, which lost 4 bases and 5 bases, there was a span of 12 bases. Germline CDR1 and CDR2: SGHTA and FQGNSA. CDR3 length equals 13 residues. In DNA form, the CDR3 reads TGTGCCAGCAGCTCGAGGGGTTGGGACGAGCAGTACTTC. This codes for CASSSRGWDEQYF.

This clonotype has only a few counts. The chain couples TRBV4-3 to TRBJ2-1; D may be TRBD2 (6 bases). CDR3 size: 17 residues. Per germline, CDR1 LGHNA and CDR2 YSLEER. V was trimmed by 0 bases and J by 3 bases, leaving 15 bases between them. CDR3 coding DNA: TGCGCCAGCAGCCAAGATATACGGGGGACCCTCTACAATGAGCAGTTCTTC. Translating it yields CASSQDIRGTLYNEQFF.

The chain's CDR3 is CATSRGVAGGEETQYF. CDR3 nucleotide sequence: TGTGCCACCAGCAGGGGGGTAGCGGGGGGAGAAGAGACCCAGTACTTC. The chain links TRBV15 to TRBJ2-5, with 10 bases that match TRBD2. The CDR3 contains 16 residues. V lost 3 bases and J lost 3; bases outside the gene matches: 7. Per the germline V gene, CDR1 is LNHNV and CDR2 is YYDKDF (reference sequence).

This clonotype was seen many times. V and J are TRBV4-3 and TRBJ1-1, with a weak D call TRBD1 (5 bases). The CDR3 runs to 15 residues. Germline assignment: CDR1 LGHNA and CDR2 YSLEER. V dropped 8 bases and J dropped 2 bases, with 18 bases sitting between them. The DNA of the CDR3 is TGCGCCAGCGCTCCGTGGGGGGGAAGAAACACTGAAGCTTTCTTT. Amino acids: CASAPWGGRNTEAFF.

The chain recombines TRBV18 with TRBJ2-3; 13 bases are shared with TRBD2. The germline V gene encodes CDR1 KGHSH and CDR2 LQKENI. CDR3 length: 19 residues. V trimming: 3 bases; J trimming: 0 bases; junction bases outside the gene matches: 9. The CDR3 protein is CASSPSRLAGGLSTDTQYF. For the CDR3, the DNA is TGTGCCAGCTCACCCTCACGACTAGCGGGGGGCCTTAGCACAGATACGCAGTATTTT.